These 23 T cell receptor beta chains share one sample of origin, sequenced in a study of cytomegalovirus exposure and HLA in healthy donors. The PCR ran on 60 Vbeta and 13 Jbeta primers. TCRdb's table, derived via immunoSEQ multiplex PCR, lists solely in-frame clones and lacks some. Of 75,000 to 80,000 clones in the sample, over 60% were seen once. Sequenced sample: PBMCs. These receptors were obtained from a male donor in good health and CMV-seropositive.

The chain uses TRBV7-9 and TRBJ2-1; D perhaps matches TRBD2 (6 bases). V dropped 5 bases and J dropped 2 bases, with 10 bases sitting between them. CDR1 is SEHNR, CDR2 FQNEAQ, per germline (reference sequence). The CDR3 runs to 14 residues. The CDR3 region has the DNA TGTGCCAGCAGCACCGCGGGGACCTACAATGAGCAGTTCTTC. This sequence encodes CASSTAGTYNEQFF.

The J gene is TRBJ2-1, the V gene TRBV5-4; D might be TRBD2 (6 bases). V shed 4 bases and J shed 5 bases, with 16 bases lying between them. The CDR3 has 15 amino acids. From germline, CDR1 is SGHNT and CDR2 YYREEE (reference sequence). CDR3 sequence: CASSMGLPGDNEQFF. CDR3 nucleotide sequence: TGTGCCAGCAGCATGGGACTGCCGGGAGACAATGAGCAGTTCTTC.

This rearrangement joins TRBV11-3 to TRBJ1-1; tentatively, D is TRBD1 (5 bases). V was pared by 4 bases and J by 9 bases, with 12 bases between. CDR1 is SGHNT, CDR2 YENEEA, per germline. The length of the CDR3 is 12 residues. CDR3 loop: CASSSPQGKAFF. DNA for the CDR3: TGTGCCAGCAGCTCGCCCCAGGGTAAAGCTTTCTTT.

This chain links TRBV7-9 with TRBJ1-4; TRBD1 matches at 8 bases. CDR1 and CDR2 from the germline V gene are SEHNR and FQNEAQ (reference sequence). The V gene end was trimmed by 5 bases and the J gene end by 7 bases; junction bases not matched to a gene: 6. The CDR3 spans 14 residues. CDR3 sequence reads: CASSLQGGSEKLFF. In DNA, the CDR3 is TGTGCCAGCAGCCTACAGGGGGGGAGTGAAAAACTGTTTTTT. The full variable domain, its missing parts supplied by reference TRBV7-9 and TRBJ1-4, is DTGVSQNPRHKITKRGQNVTFRCDPISEHNRLYWYRQTLGQGPEFLTYFQNEAQLEKSRLLSDRFSAERPKGSFSTLEIQRTEQGDSAMYLCASSLQGGSEKLFFGSGTQLSVL.

The genes are TRBV5-8 and TRBJ1-1; no clear D gene. CDR1 is SGHTS and CDR2 is YDEGEE in the germline V gene. The CDR3 contains 15 residues. Trimming cost V 0 bases and J 4 bases, with 13 bases left between them. As DNA, the CDR3 is TGTGCCAGCAGCTTGGGTCGGGGATGGGCCACTGAAGCTTTCTTT. This encodes CASSLGRGWATEAFF. Combining the CDR3 with reference TRBV5-8 and TRBJ1-1 gives the whole variable domain EAGVTQSPTHLIKTRGQQATLRCSPISGHTSVYWYQQALGLGLQFLLWYDEGEERNRGNFPPRFSGRQFPNYSSELNVNALELEDSALYLCASSLGRGWATEAFFGQGTRLTVV.

This clone has a single count. This chain links TRBV19 with TRBJ2-7; 8 nucleotides line up with TRBD2. Trimming cost V 5 bases and J 4 bases; bases outside gene matches: 4. The CDR3 extends over 13 amino acids. The germline gives CDR1 LNHDA, CDR2 SQIVND (reference sequence). The CDR3 sequence: CASSEVAGYEQYF. CDR3 coding DNA: TGTGCCAGTAGTGAGGTAGCGGGGTACGAGCAGTACTTC.

In its sample, this clone was seen a few times. The V call is TRBV9, the J call TRBJ2-1; D gene ambiguous. The CDR3 spans 13 residues. Deletions cut 0 bases from V and 10 bases from J, with 11 bases between. From germline, CDR1 is SGDLS and CDR2 YYNGEE. The chain's CDR3 is CASSVEHLGEQFF. As DNA, the CDR3 is TGTGCCAGCAGCGTAGAGCACCTCGGGGAGCAGTTCTTC.

The V gene is TRBV5-1, the J gene TRBJ1-1, with 7 positions matching TRBD1. V lost 0 bases and J lost 8; bases outside the gene matches: 7. The V gene's germline CDR1 is SGHRS and CDR2 YFSETQ. This CDR3 comprises 14 residues. CDR3 residues: CASSLGGQSLEAFF. The CDR3, as DNA: TGCGCCAGCAGCTTGGGGGGACAGAGCCTAGAAGCTTTCTTT.

This sequence joins TRBV10-2 and TRBJ2-3, with 7 bases matching TRBD2. The trim removed 7 bases at V and 2 bases at J, leaving 6 bases unmatched. CDR3 length equals 14 residues. Germline CDR1 reads WSHSY; CDR2 reads SAAADI. In DNA form, the CDR3 reads TGCGCCAGCAAGGCAGCGGGGCACACAGATACGCAGTATTTT. It codes for CASKAAGHTDTQYF.

This sequence joins TRBV6-5 and TRBJ2-7; D perhaps matches TRBD2 (5 bases). Germline CDR1 MNHEY, CDR2 SVGAGI. This CDR3 is built from 13 residues. V was shortened by 4 bases and J by 7 bases, with 14 bases between the two germline ends. As DNA, the CDR3 is TGTGCCAGCAGTTCCGTGGCGGGTAGAGAGCAGTACTTC. Translating gives CASSSVAGREQYF.

The J gene is TRBJ2-7, the V gene TRBV27; unclear D gene. Trimming took 7 bases from V and 3 from J, leaving 7 bases between them. Germline assignment: CDR1 MNHEY and CDR2 SMNVEV (reference sequence). The length of the CDR3 is 11 residues. CDR3 region: CASMGSYEQYF. CDR3 DNA sequence: TGTGCCAGCATGGGCAGCTACGAGCAGTACTTC.

This chain's CDR3 is CASSPGNYGYTF. The CDR3 nucleotides read TGTGCCAGCAGCCCCGGGAACTATGGCTACACCTTC. This chain joins TRBV5-6 and TRBJ1-2, with D unresolved. This CDR3 has 12 residues. V lost 4 bases and J lost 2, with 6 bases in between. Germline loops: CDR1 SGHDT, CDR2 YYEEEE. Supplemented by reference TRBV5-6 and TRBJ1-2, the full variable domain reads DAGVTQSPTHLIKTRGQQVTLRCSPKSGHDTVSWYQQALGQGPQFIFQYYEEEERQRGNFPDRFSGHQFPNYSSELNVNALLLGDSALYLCASSPGNYGYTFGSGTRLTVV.

The chain recombines TRBV30 with TRBJ2-6; 8 bases match TRBD1. The CDR3 covers 15 residues. V lost 5 bases to trimming and J lost 3 bases; unmatched junction nucleotides: 6. Germline lookup yields CDR1 GTSNPN and CDR2 SVGIG (reference sequence). The CDR3 loop is CAWGEQGGGANVLTF. CDR3 nucleotides: TGTGCCTGGGGGGAACAGGGGGGTGGGGCCAACGTCCTGACTTTC.

The chain couples TRBV6-6 to TRBJ2-5; 8 bases match TRBD1. J was trimmed by 6 bases and V by 6 bases; bases with no gene match: 15. Germline CDR1 and CDR2: MNHNY and SVGAGI (reference sequence). The CDR3 has 16 residues. The CDR3 region has the DNA TGTGCCAGCAGCGGAACAGGGGGAAATTCGCAAAAGACCCAGTACTTC. Translating it yields CASSGTGGNSQKTQYF.

This clone has just one count. V usage is TRBV7-9 and J usage is TRBJ2-5, with D unresolved. Germline lookup yields CDR1 SEHNR and CDR2 FQNEAQ (reference sequence). Deletions cut 10 bases from V and 2 bases from J, with 8 bases between. The CDR3 contains 11 residues. CDR3 sequence reads: CATGIQETQYF. The CDR3 nucleotides read TGTGCCACCGGTATTCAAGAGACCCAGTACTTC.

The CDR3 protein is CASSISHGTGGRQPQHF. In DNA, the CDR3 is TGTGCCAGTAGTATATCCCACGGGACAGGGGGACGTCAGCCCCAGCATTTT. V is TRBV19 and J is TRBJ1-5; 11 nucleotides align to TRBD1. The CDR3 is 17 residues long. CDR1 LNHDA and CDR2 SQIVND come from the germline V gene (reference sequence). V lost 2 bases to trimming and J lost 6 bases; unmatched junction nucleotides: 9.

The chain joins TRBV10-3 to TRBJ2-7; 7 positions match TRBD1. The germline gives CDR1 ENHRY, CDR2 SYGVKD. Trimming took 2 bases from V and 4 from J; bases not matched to a gene: 11. The length of the CDR3 is 16 residues. CDR3 in amino acids: CAISEPTGNLGYEQYF. The CDR3 bases are TGTGCCATCAGTGAGCCGACAGGGAACCTTGGGTACGAGCAGTACTTC.

The J gene is TRBJ2-7, the V gene TRBV15; no definite D call. This CDR3 has 12 amino acids. V dropped 0 bases and J dropped 5 bases, with 5 bases sitting between them. Germline V lookup: CDR1 LNHNV, CDR2 YYDKDF (reference sequence). The CDR3 loop is CATSRDPNEQYF. CDR3 DNA sequence: TGTGCCACCAGCAGAGATCCCAACGAGCAGTACTTC.

The genes are TRBV6-1 and TRBJ1-1, with 11 bases that match TRBD1. CDR3 length: 13 amino acids. The ends lost 6 bases at V and 10 bases at J; junction bases unmatched: 7. CDR1 MNHNS and CDR2 SASEGT come from the germline V gene. As DNA, the CDR3 is TGTGCCAGCAGCGCGGACAGGGGGCTGGGAGCTTTCTTT. Translating gives CASSADRGLGAFF.

This clone has just a few counts. The rearrangement links TRBV6-6 to TRBJ2-3, with TRBD1 matching over 7 bases. Germline assignment: CDR1 MNHNY and CDR2 SVGAGI (reference sequence). Unmatched junction bases numbered 4, after V lost 5 bases and J lost 2 bases. This CDR3 region has 14 residues. The CDR3 reads CASSDRVATDTQYF. For the CDR3, the DNA is TGTGCCAGCAGTGACAGGGTTGCCACAGATACGCAGTATTTT.

The chain carries TRBV19 and TRBJ2-7, with TRBD2 matching 10 bases. V lost 5 bases to trimming and J lost 0 bases; unmatched junction nucleotides: 4. CDR1 and CDR2 from the germline V gene are LNHDA and SQIVND (reference sequence). The CDR3 is made up of 15 amino acids. The CDR3, as DNA: TGTGCCAGTAGTCGCCCTAGCGGGAGCTCCTACGAGCAGTACTTC. Translating it yields CASSRPSGSSYEQYF.

The rearrangement joins TRBV30 to TRBJ1-4, with D possibly TRBD1 on 5 matching bases. The CDR3 has 14 amino acids. Germline CDR1 GTSNPN, CDR2 SVGIG (reference sequence). Trimming cost V 4 bases and J 3 bases, with 12 bases left between them. In DNA, the CDR3 is TGTGCCTGGAACCTGGGACTACCTAATGAAAAACTGTTTTTT. Protein sequence: CAWNLGLPNEKLFF.

The chain is built from TRBV10-3 and TRBJ1-1, with D perhaps matching TRBD1 (5 bases). This CDR3 is 14 amino acids long. V shed 4 bases and J shed 3 bases, with 12 bases lying between them. Per germline, CDR1 ENHRY and CDR2 SYGVKD. The CDR3 coding sequence is TGTGCCATCAGTGTGGGCGCAGGGTACACTGAAGCTTTCTTT. This codes for CAISVGAGYTEAFF.